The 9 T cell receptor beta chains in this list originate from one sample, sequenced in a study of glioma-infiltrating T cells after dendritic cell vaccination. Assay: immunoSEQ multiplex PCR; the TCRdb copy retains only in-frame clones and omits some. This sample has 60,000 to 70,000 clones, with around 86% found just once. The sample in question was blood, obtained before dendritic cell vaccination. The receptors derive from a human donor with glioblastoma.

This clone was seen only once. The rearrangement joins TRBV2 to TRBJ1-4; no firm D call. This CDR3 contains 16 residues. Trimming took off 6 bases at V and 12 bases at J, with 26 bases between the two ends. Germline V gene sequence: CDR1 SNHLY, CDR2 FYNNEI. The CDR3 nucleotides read TGTGCCAGCAGAGCTTTCCGGGGTGCGGGCGGGGTGGAACTGTTTTTT. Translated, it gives CASRAFRGAGGVELFF.

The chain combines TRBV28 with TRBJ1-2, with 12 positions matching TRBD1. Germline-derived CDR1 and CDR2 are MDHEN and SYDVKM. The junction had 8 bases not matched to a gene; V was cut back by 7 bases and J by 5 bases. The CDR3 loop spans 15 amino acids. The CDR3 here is CASNSGTGGGYGYTF. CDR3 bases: TGTGCCAGCAATTCCGGGACAGGGGGCGGATATGGCTACACCTTC.

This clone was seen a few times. The CDR3 coding sequence is TGCGCCAGCAGCTTGGCCGGGGAAAACACTGAAGCTTTCTTT. This encodes CASSLAGENTEAFF. The chain employs TRBV5-1 and TRBJ1-1, with D unresolved. The V gene lost 0 bases and the J gene lost 2 bases, with 8 bases spanning the gap. The CDR3 extends over 14 amino acids. Germline lookup yields CDR1 SGHRS and CDR2 YFSETQ.

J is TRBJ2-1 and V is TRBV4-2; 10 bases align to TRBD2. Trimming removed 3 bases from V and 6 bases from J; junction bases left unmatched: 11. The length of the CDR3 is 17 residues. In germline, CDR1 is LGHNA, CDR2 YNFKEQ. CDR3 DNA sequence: TGTGCCAGCAGCCATTATAGCGGGGGGTTTACAAGCAATGAGCAGTTCTTC. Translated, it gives CASSHYSGGFTSNEQFF.

Here the CDR3 DNA reads TGTGCCAGCAGCCTATCGACAGGGGGCAGGACTGAAGCTTTCTTT. Amino acids: CASSLSTGGRTEAFF. The V gene is TRBV7-6, the J gene TRBJ1-1, with 10 bases identical to TRBD1. The CDR3 is made up of 15 amino acids. Germline trimming cut 5 bases from V and 5 bases from J; bases unmatched to any gene: 8. Germline V lookup: CDR1 SGHVS, CDR2 FNYEAQ.

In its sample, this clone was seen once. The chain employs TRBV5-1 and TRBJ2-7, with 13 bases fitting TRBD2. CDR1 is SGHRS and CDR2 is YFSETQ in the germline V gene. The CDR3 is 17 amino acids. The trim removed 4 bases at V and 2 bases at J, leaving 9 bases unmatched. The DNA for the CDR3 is TGCGCCAGCAGCCTAGGACTAGCGGGGGACATACCCTACGAGCAGTACTTC. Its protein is CASSLGLAGDIPYEQYF. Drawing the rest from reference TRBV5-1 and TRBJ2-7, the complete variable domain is KAGVTQTPRYLIKTRGQQVTLSCSPISGHRSVSWYQQTPGQGLQFLFEYFSETQRNKGNFPGRFSGRQFSNSRSEMNVSTLELGDSALYLCASSLGLAGDIPYEQYFGPGTRLTVT.

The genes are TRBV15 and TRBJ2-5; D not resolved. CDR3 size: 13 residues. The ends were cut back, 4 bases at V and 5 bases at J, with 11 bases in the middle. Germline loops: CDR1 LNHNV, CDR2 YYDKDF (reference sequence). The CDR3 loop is CATSISPRETQYF. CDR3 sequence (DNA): TGTGCCACCAGCATAAGCCCGCGGGAGACCCAGTACTTC.

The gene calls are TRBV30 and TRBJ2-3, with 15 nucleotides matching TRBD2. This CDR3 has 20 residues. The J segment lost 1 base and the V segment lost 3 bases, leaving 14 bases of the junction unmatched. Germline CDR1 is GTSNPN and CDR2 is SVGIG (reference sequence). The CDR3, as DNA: TGTGCCTGGAGGGCCGTTGGGACTAGCGGGGGGCCGAGGGGCACAGATACGCAGTATTTT. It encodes CAWRAVGTSGGPRGTDTQYF.

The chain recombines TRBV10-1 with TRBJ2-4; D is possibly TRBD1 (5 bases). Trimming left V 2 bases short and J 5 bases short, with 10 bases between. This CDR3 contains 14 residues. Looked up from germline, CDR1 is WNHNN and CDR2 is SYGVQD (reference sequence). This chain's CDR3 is CASSERRVENIQYF. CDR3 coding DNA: TGCGCCAGCAGTGAGCGCAGGGTGGAAAACATTCAGTACTTC.